This paragraph reports one TCR beta chain. Antigen unknown. Assay used: immunoSEQ multiplex PCR; TCRdb lists only in-frame clones, some missing. The data contain about 52,000 clones, around 82% of them singletons. CDR1 MNHNS and CDR2 SASEGT come from the germline V gene. Trimming removed 3 bases at V and 7 bases at J, with 13 bases between. This CDR3 is built from 13 residues. This sample was included in a study of identifying expanded T cells in peripheral blood. No infections or other immune events were documented during collection. Study observations and caveats: Around 1.2 clones differed between technical replicates, versus around 15 and 19 over time. Across healthy donors, higher total template counts meant significantly greater approximately two-week count variance.

The chain couples TRBV6-1 to TRBJ2-7; D is uncertain. The TCR comes from a person aged 18 to 70 in good health. The sample taken for sequencing was blood. The CDR3: CASSDSGRWEQYF. The DNA of the CDR3 is TGTGCCAGCAGTGATTCAGGTCGTTGGGAGCAGTACTTC.